This T cell receptor beta chain appears in the sequencing data of a study of blood T cell repertoires in COVID-19. This clone was picked up one time. Clones were sequenced by immunoSEQ multiplex PCR, and TCRdb holds only the in-frame ones, with some missing. The top ten clones hold 1.1% of a sample with about 160,000 clones, roughly 84% of them seen once. The CDR3 length is 13 residues. Trimming stripped 4 bases from V and 4 bases from J, with 11 bases between. Specimen: peripheral blood. This clonotype was obtained from a man aged 40-49 years with acute or convalescent COVID-19. The chain uses TRBV12-3 or TRBV12-4 and TRBJ2-7; D gene uncertain. The CDR3: CASSSYSGYEQYF. The DNA of the CDR3 is TGTGCCAGCAGTTCCTACTCGGGTTACGAGCAGTACTTC.